This T cell receptor beta chain was captured by sequencing in a study of cytomegalovirus exposure and HLA in healthy donors. J lost 4 bases, V lost 1 base, and 9 bases had no gene match. Germline V CDR1 and CDR2: MNHNS, SASEGT. The CDR3 spans 20 residues. The study, taken as a whole, reports: As confirmed in vitro, three CMV-associated chains were specific for CMV antigens.

Generated by immunoSEQ multiplex PCR, the TCRdb table keeps only in-frame clones and is missing some. The data show 220,000 or so clones, less than 85% seen once. On this clone: The target antigen is unknown.

The sequence was obtained from a young woman in good health and CMV-seronegative. Sequencing was done on a sample of PBMCs. The genes are TRBV6-1 and TRBJ2-2; 16 positions match TRBD2. CDR3 sequence: CASSEEGLAGGPRGTGELFF. CDR3 nucleotide sequence: TGTGCCAGCAGTGAAGAGGGACTAGCGGGAGGGCCAAGGGGCACCGGGGAGCTGTTTTTT.